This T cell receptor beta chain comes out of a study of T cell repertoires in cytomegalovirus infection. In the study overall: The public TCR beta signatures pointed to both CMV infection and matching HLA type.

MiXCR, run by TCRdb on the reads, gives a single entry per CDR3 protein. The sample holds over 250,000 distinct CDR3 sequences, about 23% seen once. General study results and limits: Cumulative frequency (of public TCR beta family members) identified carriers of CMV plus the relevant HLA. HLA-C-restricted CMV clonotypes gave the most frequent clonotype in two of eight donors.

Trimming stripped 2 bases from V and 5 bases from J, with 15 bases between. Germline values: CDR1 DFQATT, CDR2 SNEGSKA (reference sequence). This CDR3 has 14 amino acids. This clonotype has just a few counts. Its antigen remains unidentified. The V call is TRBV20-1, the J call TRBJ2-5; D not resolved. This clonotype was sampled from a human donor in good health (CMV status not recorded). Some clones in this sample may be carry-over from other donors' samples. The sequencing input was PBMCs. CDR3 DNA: TGCAGTGCTAGACTCATCGGTTCTGGCGAGACCCAGTACTTC. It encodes CSARLIGSGETQYF.